This is a list of T cell receptor beta chains from one sample in a study of Graves' ophthalmopathy and Graves' hyperthyroidism. MiXCR, run by TCRdb on the multiplex PCR reads, gives a single entry per CDR3 protein. The data show roughly 500,000 distinct CDR3 sequences, 13% to 15% seen once. The material sequenced was blood. These receptor sequences come from a woman younger than 45 with Graves' ophthalmopathy. Each CDR3 is given with its conserved first and last residue. A D gene is named only where the DNA matches it firmly. Not every row has a clone size; where given, it reads once, few, many or a size class.

V gene	clone size	D gene	J gene	CDR3 DNA	CDR3 protein
TRBV24-1	once	TRBD1	TRBJ1-2	TGTGCCACCAGTGATCCGCTGGGACAGGGTTACTATGGCTACACCTTC	CATSDPLGQGYYGYTF
TRBV28	many	TRBD2	TRBJ2-5	TGTGCCAGCAGTCGGGGACTAGTCAGGGAAGAGACCCAGTACTTC	CASSRGLVREETQYF
TRBV20-1	many	TRBD1	TRBJ1-5	TGCAGTGCTACCCGTCAGGGGGGCAATCAGCCCCAGCATTTT	CSATRQGGNQPQHF
TRBV7-2	many	NA	TRBJ1-6	TGTGCCAGCAGCTTAAGGGGGACTTCACCCCTCCACTTT	CASSLRGTSPLHF
TRBV12-3/TRBV12-4	NA	NA	TRBJ2-5	TGTGCCAGCAGTTTAGAGGGCGGTGCGGAGGAGACCCAGTACTTC	CASSLEGGAEETQYF
TRBV28	many	NA	TRBJ1-2	TGTGCCAGCAGTCCCCCCGCCTATGGCTACACCTTC	CASSPPAYGYTF
TRBV5-1	many	TRBD1	TRBJ1-1	TGCGCCAGCACCTGGACAGGGGAGGCTGAAGCTTTCTTT	CASTWTGEAEAFF
TRBV2	many	NA	TRBJ2-7	TGTGCCAGGTTGGTCCGGTCGGGCGAGCAGTACTTC	CARLVRSGEQYF
TRBV6-2/TRBV6-3	many	TRBD2	TRBJ2-2	TGTGCCAGCGGGAAGCGGGAGGGACTAGCGTCCGGGGAGCTGTTTTTT	CASGKREGLASGELFF
TRBV27	many	NA	TRBJ1-1	TGTGCCAGCAGTTTATTGGGGGGTAGTACCACTGAAGCTTTCTTT	CASSLLGGSTTEAFF
TRBV6-1	many	TRBD2	TRBJ2-7	TGTGCCAGCAGTCCCTCCTATGGCGGGAGCCCCCTCGAGCAGTACTTC	CASSPSYGGSPLEQYF
TRBV12-3/TRBV12-4	many	TRBD2	TRBJ2-5	TGTGCCAGCAGTCTCGGACTAGCGGGGGCCTATCAAGAGACCCAGTACTTC	CASSLGLAGAYQETQYF
TRBV7-3	many	NA	TRBJ2-5	TGTGCCAGCAGCTCTCCACGGGGGCGGAAGGAGACCCAGTACTTC	CASSSPRGRKETQYF
TRBV15	few	NA	TRBJ1-2	TGTGCCACCAGCAGTGATGTGGGGGACGGCTACACCTTC	CATSSDVGDGYTF
TRBV9	many	TRBD2	TRBJ2-5	TGTGCCAGCAGCGTAGGCCTAGCGGGGGGGCCGTCCCAAGAGACCCAGTACTTC	CASSVGLAGGPSQETQYF
TRBV2	few	NA	TRBJ2-7	TGTGCCAGCAGTGAGGGGGGACTGGGCCCCTACGAGCAGTACTTC	CASSEGGLGPYEQYF
TRBV30	many	NA	TRBJ1-1	TGTGCCTGGAGAGGGATCAACACTGAAGCTTTCTTT	CAWRGINTEAFF
TRBV12-5	many	NA	TRBJ1-6	TGTGCTAGTGGTTCTTCGGACTTCGGCAATTCACCCCTCCACTTT	CASGSSDFGNSPLHF
TRBV29-1	many	NA	TRBJ2-7	TGCAGCGCCGGTCAGGGCGCAAACTACGAGCAGTACTTC	CSAGQGANYEQYF
TRBV9	once	TRBD2	TRBJ2-5	TGTGCCAGCAAGGCAGGTCTAGCGGAAGAGACCCAGTACTTC	CASKAGLAEETQYF
TRBV5-1	NA	NA	TRBJ1-2	TGCGCCAGCAGCTTCGGGCCTACCGCACCCTATGGCTACACCTTC	CASSFGPTAPYGYTF
TRBV6-2/TRBV6-3	many	TRBD1	TRBJ2-7	TGTGCCAGCAGTGCAGTTGACAGGGACTACGAGCAGTACTTC	CASSAVDRDYEQYF
TRBV7-2	NA	NA	TRBJ2-1	TGTGCCAGCAGCTTGCGCGGCTCCTACAATGAGCAGTTCTTC	CASSLRGSYNEQFF
TRBV6-5	NA	TRBD1	TRBJ1-2	TGTGCCAGCAGTTTAACACAGGGGATAAACTATGGCTACACCTTC	CASSLTQGINYGYTF
TRBV2	many	NA	TRBJ2-7	TGTGCCAGCACCTCGGCCCGCTCCTACGAGCAGTACTTC	CASTSARSYEQYF
TRBV30	few	NA	TRBJ1-6	TGTGCCTGGAGTGTTTCGGTCAATTCACCCCTCCACTTT	CAWSVSVNSPLHF
TRBV6-1	many	TRBD1	TRBJ1-1	TGTGCCAGCAGTCCCCGTCCGGGACAGATGAACACTGAAGCTTTCTTT	CASSPRPGQMNTEAFF